This T cell receptor beta chain was recovered during a study of blood T cells in healthy people across ages. Through a sample-barcoded 5' primer and a J-beta primer mix, a second PCR was run for roughly 6 to 12 cycles. Unique molecular identifiers of 12 random nucleotides labeled each cDNA. In TCRdb, the 5' RACE reads were re-called with MiXCR into one record per CDR3 protein. The repertoire has 800,000 to 1,300,000 distinct CDR3 sequences, less than 25% of them found once; the top ten carry around 0.7%. This clonotype was detected a few times. V lost 9 bases and J 3 bases, leaving 14 bases between the germline ends. The CDR3 sequence is 13 residues long. Germline values: CDR1 KGHDR, CDR2 SFDVKD. The same sample was also studied in work on T cells of mothers and their children.

The V gene is TRBV24-1, the J gene TRBJ2-7, with D unclear. The source of this sequence is a girl aged 2 to 9 in good health. Sequences were obtained from blood. CDR3 nucleotide sequence: TGTGCCACCTCCCGACGGCCAGTCTACGAGCAGTACTTC. This sequence encodes CATSRRPVYEQYF.